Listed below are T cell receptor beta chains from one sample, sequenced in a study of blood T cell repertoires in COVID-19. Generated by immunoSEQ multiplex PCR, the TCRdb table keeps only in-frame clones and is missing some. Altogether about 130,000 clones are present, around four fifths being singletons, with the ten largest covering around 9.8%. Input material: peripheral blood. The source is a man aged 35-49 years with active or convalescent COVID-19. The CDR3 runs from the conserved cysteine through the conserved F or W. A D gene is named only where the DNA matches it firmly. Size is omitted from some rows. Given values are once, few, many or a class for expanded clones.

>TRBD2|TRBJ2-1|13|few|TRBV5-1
TGCGCCACCTGGGAGGGTTCCGGGGATGAGCAGTTCTTC
CATWEGSGDEQFF
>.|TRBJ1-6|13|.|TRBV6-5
TGTGCCAGCAGACAGGGAATCGGCTCACCCCTCCACTTT
CASRQGIGSPLHF
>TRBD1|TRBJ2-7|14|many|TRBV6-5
TGTGCCAGCAGACGAGGACAGGGGGCTTACGAGCAGTACTTC
CASRRGQGAYEQYF
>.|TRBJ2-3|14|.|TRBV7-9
TGTGCCAGCAGCTTACTAGACCGTGGGGATACGCAGTATTTT
CASSLLDRGDTQYF
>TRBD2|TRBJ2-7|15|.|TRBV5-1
TGCGCCAGCAGCTTAACTAGCGGGGCGGGCTACGAGCAGTACTTC
CASSLTSGAGYEQYF
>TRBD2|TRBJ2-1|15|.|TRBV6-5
TGTGCCAGCAGTTACGGGACTAGGGAGGTGAATGAGCAGTTCTTC
CASSYGTREVNEQFF
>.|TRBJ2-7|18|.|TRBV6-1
TGTGCCAGCAGTGAAGAGGTAGTGGGGCACCTACTCTCCTACGAGCAGTACTTC
CASSEEVVGHLLSYEQYF
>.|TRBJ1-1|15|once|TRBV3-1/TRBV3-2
TGTGCCAGCAGCCATCTACTTCAGGGTGTTAGAGAAGCTTTCTTT
CASSHLLQGVREAFF
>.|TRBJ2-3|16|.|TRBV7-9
TGTGCCAGCAGCTTAGCGGACAGACCCAGCACAGATACGCAGTATTTT
CASSLADRPSTDTQYF
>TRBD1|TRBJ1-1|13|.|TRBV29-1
TGCAGCGTGCGGGGACAGATGAACACTGAAGCTTTCTTT
CSVRGQMNTEAFF
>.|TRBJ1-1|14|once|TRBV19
TGTGCCAGTAGTATAGGTCCTCCGGGCACTGAAGCTTTCTTT
CASSIGPPGTEAFF
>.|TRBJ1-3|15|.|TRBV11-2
TGTGCCAGCAGCTCAGGGGAGACCTCTGGAAACACCATATATTTT
CASSSGETSGNTIYF
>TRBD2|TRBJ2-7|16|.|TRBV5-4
TGTGCCAGCAGCGACGGACTAGCGGGGAGCTCCTACGAGCAGTACTTC
CASSDGLAGSSYEQYF
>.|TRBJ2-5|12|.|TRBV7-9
TGTGCCAGCAGCATCACAATAGAGACCCAGTACTTC
CASSITIETQYF
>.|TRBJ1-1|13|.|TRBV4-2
TGTGCCAGCAGCCAAGGGCAGTACACTGAAGCTTTCTTT
CASSQGQYTEAFF
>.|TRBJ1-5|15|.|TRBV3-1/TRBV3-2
TGTGCCAGCAGCCAAAGGACAGTTAGCAATCAGCCCCAGCATTTT
CASSQRTVSNQPQHF
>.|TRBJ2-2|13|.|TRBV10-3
TGTGCCATCAGTAACAGGGTAGACGGGGAGCTGTTTTTT
CAISNRVDGELFF
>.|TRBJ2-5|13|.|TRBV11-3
TGTGCCAGCAGCTTAGGTGGGGGCAAGACCCAGTACTTC
CASSLGGGKTQYF
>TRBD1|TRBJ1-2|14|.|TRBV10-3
TGTGCCATCAGCGCGACAGGGGGGTACTATGGCTACACCTTC
CAISATGGYYGYTF
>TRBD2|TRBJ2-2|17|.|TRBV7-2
TGTGCCAGCATGGGCCTAGCGGGGGGGCCCCACACCGGGGAGCTGTTTTTT
CASMGLAGGPHTGELFF
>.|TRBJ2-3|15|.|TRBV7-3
TGTGCCAGCAGCTTCGGGGTGGGTGGGACAGATACGCAGTATTTT
CASSFGVGGTDTQYF
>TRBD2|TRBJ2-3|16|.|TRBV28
TGTGCCAGCAGTTTTTTGCGGGGGGCGCCCCGGGATACGCAGTATTTT
CASSFLRGAPRDTQYF
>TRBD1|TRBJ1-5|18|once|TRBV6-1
TGTGCCAGCAGTGGTGACAGGGGGCGCGCGTTGAGCAATCAGCCCCAGCATTTT
CASSGDRGRALSNQPQHF
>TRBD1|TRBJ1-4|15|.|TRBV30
TGTGCCTGGAGTGTAGGGACAGGGGTAACAGAAAAACTGTTTTTT
CAWSVGTGVTEKLFF
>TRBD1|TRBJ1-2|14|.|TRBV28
TGTGCCAGCAAAGGACAGGGTTCGGGCTTCGGCTACACCTTC
CASKGQGSGFGYTF
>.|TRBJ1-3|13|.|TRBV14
TGTGCCAGCAGCCATTCGGCTGGAAACACCATATATTTT
CASSHSAGNTIYF
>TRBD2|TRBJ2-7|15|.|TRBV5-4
TGTGCCAGCAGCTTGGGTGGCCAGCGGGGGGACGAGCAGTACTTC
CASSLGGQRGDEQYF
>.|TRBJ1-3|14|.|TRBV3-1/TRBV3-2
TGTGCCAGCAGCCAAGGGCCAGGAGGGAACACCATATATTTT
CASSQGPGGNTIYF
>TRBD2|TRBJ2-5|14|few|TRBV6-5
TGTGCCAGCAGTTACAACGGGGGGGCTGAGACCCAGTACTTC
CASSYNGGAETQYF
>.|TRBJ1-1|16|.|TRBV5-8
TGTGCCAGCAGCTCGGGGGGTTTCGCCCTGGGCACTGAAGCTTTCTTT
CASSSGGFALGTEAFF
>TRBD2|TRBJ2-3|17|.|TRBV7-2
TGTGCCAGCAGACAACCGGGACTAGCGGGGGGCACAGATACGCAGTATTTT
CASRQPGLAGGTDTQYF
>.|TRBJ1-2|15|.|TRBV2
TGTGCCAGCAGTGAGAGGCAGGGCAGGATCTATGGCTACACCTTC
CASSERQGRIYGYTF
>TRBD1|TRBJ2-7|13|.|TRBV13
TGTGCCAGCAGCAACGACAGGGCCTACGAGCAGTACTTC
CASSNDRAYEQYF
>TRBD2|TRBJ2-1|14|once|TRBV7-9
TGTGCCAGCAGCATAATAGCGGGGGGGCACGAGCAGTTCTTC
CASSIIAGGHEQFF
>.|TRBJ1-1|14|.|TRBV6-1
TGTGCCAGCAGTGAAATTGGGTGGGCCACTGAAGCTTTCTTT
CASSEIGWATEAFF
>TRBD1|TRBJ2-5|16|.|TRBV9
TGTGCCAGCAGCCCCCACGGGACAGGGAGAGGCGAGACCCAGTACTTC
CASSPHGTGRGETQYF
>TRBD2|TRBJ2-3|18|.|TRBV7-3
TGTGCCAGCAGCTTAACCGGTCCCCCCCGGGGGGGTCCGGATACGCAGTATTTT
CASSLTGPPRGGPDTQYF
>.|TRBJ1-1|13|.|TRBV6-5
TGTGCCAGCAGCCTAACCCGGAACACTGAAGCTTTCTTT
CASSLTRNTEAFF
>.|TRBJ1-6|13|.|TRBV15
TGTGCCACCAGATTCGGTATTAGCTCACCCCTCCACTTT
CATRFGISSPLHF
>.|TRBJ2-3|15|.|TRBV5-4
TGTGCCAGCAGCTTTCACCGGGACTCCACAGATACGCAGTATTTT
CASSFHRDSTDTQYF
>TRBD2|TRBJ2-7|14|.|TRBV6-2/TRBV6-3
TGTGCCAGCAGTAGGATAGCGGGGCGCTACGAGCAGTACTTC
CASSRIAGRYEQYF
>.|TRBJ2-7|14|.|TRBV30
TGTGCCTGGACTGTGGGAGACAACGCCTACGAGCAGTACTTC
CAWTVGDNAYEQYF
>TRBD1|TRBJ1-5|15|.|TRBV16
TGTGCCAGCAGCCAATGGCCGGACAGGGACCAGCCCCAGCATTTT
CASSQWPDRDQPQHF
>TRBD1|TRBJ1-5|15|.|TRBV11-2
TGTGCCAGCAGCTTACTTGGGATAACAGGGGAGCCCCAGCATTTT
CASSLLGITGEPQHF
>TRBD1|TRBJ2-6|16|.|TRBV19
TGTGCCAGTAGACCGGACAGGGGGCGTGGGGCCAACGTCCTGACTTTC
CASRPDRGRGANVLTF
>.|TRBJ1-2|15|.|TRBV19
TGTGCCAGTAGTGCTCGACAGGTTACTAACTATGGCTACACCTTC
CASSARQVTNYGYTF
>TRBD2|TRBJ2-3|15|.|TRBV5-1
TGCGCCAGCAGCATTAGCGGGGGGGCTTCAGATACGCAGTATTTT
CASSISGGASDTQYF
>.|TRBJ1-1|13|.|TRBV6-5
TGTGCCAGCAGTTTTGGCAGGAACACTGAAGCTTTCTTT
CASSFGRNTEAFF
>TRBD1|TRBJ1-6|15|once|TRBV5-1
TGCGCCAGCAGCTTCGGGACAGTTGATAATTCACCCCTCCACTTT
CASSFGTVDNSPLHF
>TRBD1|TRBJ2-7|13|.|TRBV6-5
TGTGCCAGCAGTTCGGGACAGGCCCACGAGCAGTACTTC
CASSSGQAHEQYF
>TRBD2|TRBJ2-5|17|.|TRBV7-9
TGTGCCAGCAGCTCGTGGGCGGGGGGGCGCTCCCAAGAGACCCAGTACTTC
CASSSWAGGRSQETQYF
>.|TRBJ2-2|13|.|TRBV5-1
TGCGCCAGCACTGCGTTAAACACCGGGGAGCTGTTTTTT
CASTALNTGELFF
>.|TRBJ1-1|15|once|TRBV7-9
TGTGCCAGCAGCCCTCGGACAGATATGAACACTGAAGCTTTCTTT
CASSPRTDMNTEAFF
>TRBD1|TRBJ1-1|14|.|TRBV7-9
TGTGCCAGCAGCCGGCGGACAGGACCGAGGGAAGCTTTCTTT
CASSRRTGPREAFF
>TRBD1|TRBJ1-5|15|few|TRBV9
TGTGCCAGCGCACAGGGGGCAAATAGCAATCAGCCCCAGCATTTT
CASAQGANSNQPQHF
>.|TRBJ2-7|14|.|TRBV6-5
TGTGCCAGCAGCCCAAGGGGTCTTTACTACGAGCAGTACTTC
CASSPRGLYYEQYF